Listed below are T cell receptor beta chains from one sample, sequenced in a study of T cell responses to AZD1222 COVID-19 vaccine. TCRdb's table, derived via immunoSEQ multiplex PCR, lists solely in-frame clones and lacks some. Of some 110,000 clones in the sample, approximately 85% were seen once. The specimen was peripheral blood, collected 28 days after the second AZD1222 dose. Receptor source: an adult who received the AZD1222 COVID-19 vaccine. CDR3s include the opening cysteine and the closing phenylalanine or tryptophan. Each record gives: J gene, D gene, V gene, CDR3 protein, CDR3 DNA. The D gene is left open where the match is weak.

j_gene: TRBJ2-1
d_gene: NA
v_gene: TRBV7-2
CDR3aa: CASSSHAPTNPNEQFF
CDR3nt: TGTGCCAGCAGCTCCCACGCCCCGACGAATCCTAATGAGCAGTTCTTC

j_gene: TRBJ1-6
d_gene: NA
v_gene: TRBV27
CDR3aa: CASSLSRGYASPLHF
CDR3nt: TGTGCCAGCAGTTTATCACGGGGGTACGCTTCACCCCTCCACTTT

j_gene: TRBJ1-5
d_gene: NA
v_gene: TRBV9
CDR3aa: CASSVSGMNQPQHF
CDR3nt: TGTGCCAGCAGCGTTTCGGGGATGAATCAGCCCCAGCATTTT

j_gene: TRBJ2-3
d_gene: NA
v_gene: TRBV4-1
CDR3aa: CASRGPLIIDTQYF
CDR3nt: TGCGCCAGCAGGGGGCCGTTAATTATAGATACGCAGTATTTT

j_gene: TRBJ2-1
d_gene: TRBD2
v_gene: TRBV6-5
CDR3aa: CASSKTSGGAPEQFF
CDR3nt: TGTGCCAGCAGTAAGACTAGCGGGGGGGCCCCTGAGCAGTTCTTC

j_gene: TRBJ1-1
d_gene: NA
v_gene: TRBV30
CDR3aa: CAWSLNGPEAFF
CDR3nt: TGTGCCTGGAGTCTTAACGGCCCTGAAGCTTTCTTT

j_gene: TRBJ1-5
d_gene: NA
v_gene: TRBV6-6
CDR3aa: CASSYGGSGNQPQHF
CDR3nt: TGTGCCAGCAGTTACGGGGGTTCAGGCAATCAGCCCCAGCATTTT

j_gene: TRBJ1-1
d_gene: TRBD1
v_gene: TRBV5-1
CDR3aa: CASSLWDRPSTEAFF
CDR3nt: TGCGCCAGCAGCCTGTGGGACAGGCCCTCCACTGAAGCTTTCTTT

j_gene: TRBJ1-6
d_gene: NA
v_gene: TRBV3-1/TRBV3-2
CDR3aa: CASSQAPGSNSPLHF
CDR3nt: TGTGCCAGCAGCCAAGCCCCCGGTTCTAATTCACCCCTCCACTTT

j_gene: TRBJ2-5
d_gene: TRBD2
v_gene: TRBV10-3
CDR3aa: CAISREGAQYF
CDR3nt: TGTGCCATCAGCCGGGAGGGGGCCCAGTACTTC

j_gene: TRBJ1-1
d_gene: NA
v_gene: TRBV6-5
CDR3aa: CASGQLNTEAFF
CDR3nt: TGTGCCAGCGGTCAGCTGAACACTGAAGCTTTCTTT

j_gene: TRBJ1-1
d_gene: TRBD1
v_gene: TRBV5-1
CDR3aa: CASSSAGQGFNTEAFF
CDR3nt: TGCGCCAGCAGCTCGGCGGGACAGGGGTTTAACACTGAAGCTTTCTTT

j_gene: TRBJ1-1
d_gene: NA
v_gene: TRBV13
CDR3aa: CASSRGGAVAFF
CDR3nt: TGTGCCAGCAGCAGAGGGGGGGCTGTGGCTTTCTTT

j_gene: TRBJ1-1
d_gene: TRBD1
v_gene: TRBV3-1/TRBV3-2
CDR3aa: CASSYDPGQGAHEAFF
CDR3nt: TGTGCCAGCAGCTACGACCCGGGACAGGGGGCACATGAAGCTTTCTTT